The 9 T cell receptor beta chains listed next were all sequenced from one sample in a study of control samples from healthy donors and cancer patients. Produced via immunoSEQ multiplex PCR; TCRdb's table is partial and in-frame only. Among more than 100,000 clones, about 87% were seen once, and the ten largest hold less than 3.5%. Sequenced material: blood. The receptors shown here come from a middle-aged man in good health.

The chain uses TRBV6-2 or TRBV6-3 and TRBJ2-7; D is possibly TRBD2 (6 bases). Between the trimmed V and J ends, which lost 1 base and 2 bases, there was a span of 12 bases. The CDR3 is 15 amino acids. The germline V gene encodes CDR1 MNHEY and CDR2 SVGEGT. The CDR3 sequence: CASSYWGTRPYEQYF. For the CDR3, the DNA is TGTGCCAGCAGTTACTGGGGGACTCGACCCTACGAGCAGTACTTC.

The V call is TRBV24-1, the J call TRBJ1-2; possibly TRBD1 for D (5 bases). Trimming took 5 bases from V and 8 from J, leaving 17 bases between them. Germline assignment: CDR1 KGHDR and CDR2 SFDVKD. The length of the CDR3 is 14 residues. The DNA for the CDR3 is TGTGCCACCAGTGCTCGGGACGGCCCATCGGGCTACACCTTC. Protein product: CATSARDGPSGYTF.

The V call is TRBV15, the J call TRBJ1-1, with a weak D call TRBD1 (6 bases). V was shortened by 11 bases and J by 0 bases, with 16 bases between the two germline ends. This CDR3 spans 14 amino acids. The germline CDR1 and CDR2 sequences are LNHNV and YYDKDF (reference sequence). The CDR3 coding sequence is TGTGCCGCAAGGACAGTGAATATGAACACTGAAGCTTTCTTT. Amino acid sequence: CAARTVNMNTEAFF.

The J gene is TRBJ2-5, the V gene TRBV5-1; 9 bases are shared with TRBD2. Germline trimming cut 1 base from V and 4 bases from J; bases unmatched to any gene: 8. Germline CDR1 is SGHRS and CDR2 is YFSETQ. The CDR3 runs to 16 residues. CDR3 sequence reads: CASSLTPSGESETQYF. The CDR3 DNA reads as TGCGCCAGCAGCTTGACCCCTAGCGGGGAGTCAGAGACCCAGTACTTC.

The chain carries TRBV3-1 (or the pseudogene TRBV3-2) and TRBJ1-4; tentative D call: TRBD1 (5 bases). Germline loops: CDR1 LGHDT, CDR2 YNNKEL (reference sequence). Trimming stripped 4 bases from V and 3 bases from J, with 12 bases between. This CDR3 is built from 15 residues. The CDR3 here is CASSRGDRPNEKLFF. The CDR3 nucleotides are TGTGCCAGCAGCCGAGGGGACCGACCTAATGAAAAACTGTTTTTT.

This rearrangement joins TRBV7-9 to TRBJ1-5; D call uncertain. Deletions cut 1 base from V and 6 bases from J, with 10 bases between. This CDR3 has 14 residues. Germline loops: CDR1 SEHNR, CDR2 FQNEAQ (reference sequence). CDR3: CASSLGGLGQPQHF. The CDR3 DNA reads TGTGCCAGCAGCTTAGGAGGGTTGGGTCAGCCCCAGCATTTT. The whole variable domain, remainder taken from reference TRBV7-9 and TRBJ1-5, is DTGVSQNPRHKITKRGQNVTFRCDPISEHNRLYWYRQTLGQGPEFLTYFQNEAQLEKSRLLSDRFSAERPKGSFSTLEIQRTEQGDSAMYLCASSLGGLGQPQHFGDGTRLSIL.

In DNA form, the CDR3 reads TGTGCCAGCAGCCTTAAAGGGAGTAGTGATGAAAAACTGTTTTTT. The encoded protein is CASSLKGSSDEKLFF. The chain combines TRBV5-5 with TRBJ1-4; no clear D. The V end lost 4 bases, the J end lost 6 bases, and 16 bases lay between the germline ends. The CDR3 is 15 amino acids. CDR1 is SGHKS and CDR2 is YYEKEE in the germline V gene (reference sequence).

The chain links TRBV15 to TRBJ2-1, with unresolved D. The CDR3 sequence is 15 residues long. Trimming shortened V by 0 bases and J by 0 bases, and 6 bases separated the two germline ends. Germline assignment: CDR1 LNHNV and CDR2 YYDKDF (reference sequence). The chain's CDR3 is CATSRDQYSYNEQFF. The CDR3 bases are TGTGCCACCAGCAGAGATCAATACTCCTACAATGAGCAGTTCTTC.

The genes are TRBV24-1 and TRBJ1-2, with D unresolved. The CDR3 covers 13 residues. Germline V CDR1 and CDR2: KGHDR, SFDVKD. Trimming removed 6 bases from V and 1 base from J, with 8 bases in between. DNA for the CDR3: TGTGCCACCAGTTTAAGTCGTAACTATGGCTACACCTTC. It translates to CATSLSRNYGYTF.